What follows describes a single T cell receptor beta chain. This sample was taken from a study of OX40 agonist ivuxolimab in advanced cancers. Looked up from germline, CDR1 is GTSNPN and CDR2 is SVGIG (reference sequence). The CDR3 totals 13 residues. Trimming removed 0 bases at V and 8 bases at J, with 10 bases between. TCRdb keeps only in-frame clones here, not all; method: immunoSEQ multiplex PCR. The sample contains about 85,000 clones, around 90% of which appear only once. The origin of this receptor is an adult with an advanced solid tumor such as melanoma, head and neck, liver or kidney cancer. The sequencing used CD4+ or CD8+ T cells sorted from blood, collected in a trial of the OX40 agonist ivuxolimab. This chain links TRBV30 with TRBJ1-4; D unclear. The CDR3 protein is CAWSVAAGEKLFF. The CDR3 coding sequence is TGTGCCTGGAGTGTAGCGGCTGGCGAAAAACTGTTTTTT.